Listed below are T cell receptor beta chains from one sample, sequenced in a study of brain T cells in children with intractable seizures. Clones were read by immunoSEQ multiplex PCR, and TCRdb kept only the in-frame ones, dropping some. The data show roughly 120,000 clones, 85% to 95% seen once. Sequenced material: peripheral blood, taken at surgery. These receptors came from a boy under two years old with hemimegalencephaly and intractable seizures. Each CDR3 is given with its conserved first and last residue.

>TRBJ2-1|TRBV4-1
CASSRPGLAGGAYNEQFF
>TRBJ1-6|TRBV7-2
CASSLVGDNSPLHF
>TRBJ2-2|TRBV5-4
CASSLGLAGNPGELFF
>TRBJ2-1|TRBV9
CASSPGLADSYNEQFF
>TRBJ1-4|TRBV11-3
CASSPSTTNEKLFF
>TRBJ1-6|TRBV6-5
CASSFYGATYNSPLHF
>TRBJ1-5|TRBV27
CASSIKPRGTSNQPQHF
>TRBJ2-3|TRBV18
CASSPGAPSQVTQYF
>TRBJ2-1|TRBV19
CASSKVAGALSREQFF
>TRBJ2-5|TRBV5-5
CASSPGQAGETQYF
>TRBJ2-7|TRBV27
CASSPDRASSYEQYF
>TRBJ1-1|TRBV7-9
CASSLGEVQGGTEAFF
>TRBJ2-2|TRBV7-3
CASSLLGGRNTGELFF
>TRBJ1-5|TRBV27
CASSLVWTGGAKNQPQHF
>TRBJ1-2|TRBV11-2
CASSLDRSLVYGYTF
>TRBJ2-2|TRBV25-1
CASSPQGGYGELFF
>TRBJ1-1|TRBV7-9
CASSHRQVNTEAFF
>TRBJ2-7|TRBV6-5
CASSYLPGGSSYEQYF
>TRBJ1-6|TRBV4-3
CASSQDSPRGGYNSPLHF
>TRBJ2-3|TRBV5-4
CASSPGTLTDTQYF